This TCR beta chain originates from a study of cytomegalovirus exposure and HLA in healthy donors. Study-level points and caveats: Across HLA loci, a later analysis found differing TCR association rates, with DRB1 most and HLA-C fewest. Rarity held for most TCR sequences, but there were some public TCRs that occurred in many donors.

After removal of 4 bases from V and 6 bases from J, the junction contained 4 bases not matched to a gene. CDR1 is MDHEN, CDR2 SYDVKM, per germline. This CDR3 has 14 residues. As for this clone: The antigen is unknown.

PCR employed 60 Vbeta and 13 Jbeta primers. Profiling relied on immunoSEQ multiplex PCR, and the TCRdb table lists in-frame clones only, not all of them. The sample records under 90,000 clones, around 80% being singletons. This sequence was found in a man aged 40-49 years in good health and CMV-seronegative. The rearrangement links TRBV28 to TRBJ1-1, with 11 bases matching TRBD1. Sequencing was done on a sample of PBMCs. The DNA for the CDR3 is TGTGCCAGCAGTTCGGGACAGGGGGATTCTGAAGCTTTCTTT. Its translation is CASSSGQGDSEAFF. Variable domain in full (rest from reference TRBV28 and TRBJ1-1): DVKVTQSSRYLVKRTGEKVFLECVQDMDHENMFWYRQDPGLGLRLIYFSYDVKMKEKGDIPEGYSVSREKKERFSLILESASTNQTSMYLCASSSGQGDSEAFFGQGTRLTVV.